A single sample is the source of the 7 T cell receptor beta chains below, sequenced in a study of neoadjuvant nivolumab and ipilimumab in lung cancer. Some clones are missing from TCRdb's copy, which holds only in-frame ones; the method was immunoSEQ multiplex PCR. Seen here are 40,000 to 55,000 clones, roughly 90% observed once, and the top ten hold around 3.6%. The material was blood, obtained before neoadjuvant nivolumab, alone or with ipilimumab. The receptors originated from an adult with non-small cell lung cancer. Some clones in this sample may be carry-over from other donors' samples.

This CDR3 is CSAQGGRGSGEQYF. The DNA for the CDR3 is TGCAGCGCCCAGGGCGGTCGAGGGTCGGGCGAGCAGTACTTC. The chain has TRBV29-1 and TRBJ2-7; D is tentatively TRBD1 or TRBD2 (5 bases each). From germline, CDR1 is SQVTM and CDR2 ANQGSEA. The V end was cut by 7 bases, the J end by 6 bases, with 22 bases between. This CDR3 is 14 amino acids long.

CDR3 protein: CASSLAGGTDTQYF. The CDR3 DNA is TGTGCCAGCAGCTTAGCGGGGGGCACAGATACGCAGTATTTT. J is TRBJ2-3 and V is TRBV7-9; D is tentatively TRBD1 or TRBD2 (5 bases each). The CDR3 consists of 14 residues. Germline CDR1 and CDR2: SEHNR and FQNEAQ (reference sequence). V lost 0 bases and J lost 1, with 5 bases in between.

CDR3 nucleotides: TGCGCCAGCAGACTTTCCGCTCTAGCGGTCGGGGAGACCCAGTACTTC. It specifies CASRLSALAVGETQYF. The rearrangement links TRBV5-1 to TRBJ2-5; TRBD2 agrees at 7 bases. In germline, CDR1 is SGHRS, CDR2 YFSETQ. CDR3 size: 16 residues. The junction had 15 bases not matched to a gene; V was cut back by 5 bases and J by 5 bases. Combining the CDR3 with reference TRBV5-1 and TRBJ2-5 gives the whole variable domain KAGVTQTPRYLIKTRGQQVTLSCSPISGHRSVSWYQQTPGQGLQFLFEYFSETQRNKGNFPGRFSGRQFSNSRSEMNVSTLELGDSALYLCASRLSALAVGETQYFGPGTRLLVL.

V usage is TRBV18 and J usage is TRBJ1-3; D not certain. The V gene lost 6 bases and the J gene lost 1 base, with 13 bases spanning the gap. Germline V CDR1 and CDR2: KGHSH, LQKENI. CDR3 length: 15 amino acids. For the CDR3, the DNA is TGTGCCAGCTCTCCAGAGTCTCTTTCTGGAAACACCATATATTTT. It codes for CASSPESLSGNTIYF.

V usage is TRBV30 and J usage is TRBJ2-3; 15 nucleotides align to TRBD2. Germline V gene lookup returns CDR1 GTSNPN and CDR2 SVGIG (reference sequence). The trim removed 2 bases at V and 6 bases at J, leaving 6 bases unmatched. The CDR3 covers 16 residues. The CDR3 protein is CAWSRSGTSGGDTQYF. The CDR3 bases are TGTGCCTGGAGTCGCTCCGGGACTAGCGGGGGGGATACGCAGTATTTT.

This rearrangement joins TRBV7-9 to TRBJ2-7; TRBD1 might be the D (6 bases). Germline lookup yields CDR1 SEHNR and CDR2 FQNEAQ (reference sequence). The CDR3 consists of 13 residues. V lost 9 bases and J 2 bases, leaving 14 bases between the germline ends. The DNA for the CDR3 is TGTGCCAGTTGGTCTCAGGGGACCTACGAGCAGTACTTC. Its translation: CASWSQGTYEQYF.

The chain has TRBV6-6 and TRBJ2-6; possible D gene TRBD2, 5 bases. Germline CDR1 is MNHNY and CDR2 is SVGAGI (reference sequence). The V end lost 5 bases, the J end lost 1 base, and 12 bases lay between the germline ends. The CDR3 has 16 amino acids. CDR3 DNA sequence: TGTGCCAGCAGTGCGGGCCTCCTATCTGGGGCCAACGTCCTGACTTTC. It specifies CASSAGLLSGANVLTF.